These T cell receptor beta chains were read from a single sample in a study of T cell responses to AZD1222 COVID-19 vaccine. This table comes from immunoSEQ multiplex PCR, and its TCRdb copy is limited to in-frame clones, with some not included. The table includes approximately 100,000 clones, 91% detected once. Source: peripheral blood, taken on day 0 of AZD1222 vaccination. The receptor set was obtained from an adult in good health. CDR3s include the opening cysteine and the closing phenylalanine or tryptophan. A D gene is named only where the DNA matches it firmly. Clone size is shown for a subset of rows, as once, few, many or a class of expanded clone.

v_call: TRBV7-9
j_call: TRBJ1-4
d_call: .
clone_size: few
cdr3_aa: CASRTGEKLFF
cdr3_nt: TGTGCCAGCAGAACAGGGGAAAAACTGTTTTTT

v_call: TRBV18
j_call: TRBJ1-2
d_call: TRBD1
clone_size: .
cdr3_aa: CASSPTTGWDGGYTF
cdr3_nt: TGTGCCAGCTCACCCACGACAGGGTGGGATGGGGGCTACACCTTC

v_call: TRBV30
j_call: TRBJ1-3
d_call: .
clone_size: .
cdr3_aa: CAWSRLGGNTIYF
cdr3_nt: TGTGCCTGGAGTCGGCTGGGGGGAAACACCATATATTTT

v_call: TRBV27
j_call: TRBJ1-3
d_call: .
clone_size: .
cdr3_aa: CASAYQGVVGNTIYF
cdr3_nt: TGTGCCAGCGCATACCAGGGAGTTGTGGGAAACACCATATATTTT

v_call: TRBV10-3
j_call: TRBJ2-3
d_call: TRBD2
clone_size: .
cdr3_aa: CAIRTSGGSADTQYF
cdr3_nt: TGTGCCATCAGGACTAGCGGGGGTAGCGCAGATACGCAGTATTTT

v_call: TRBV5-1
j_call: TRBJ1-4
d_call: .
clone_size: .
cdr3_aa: CASSLAPGTATNEKLFF
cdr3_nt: TGCGCCAGCAGCTTGGCCCCAGGGACCGCAACTAATGAAAAACTGTTTTTT

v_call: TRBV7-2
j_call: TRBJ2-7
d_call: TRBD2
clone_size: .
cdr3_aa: CASSSRRGEYEQYF
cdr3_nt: TGTGCCAGCAGCTCTCGGCGGGGGGAATACGAGCAGTACTTC

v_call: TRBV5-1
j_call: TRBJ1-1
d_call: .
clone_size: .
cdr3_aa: CASSFQGMNTEAFF
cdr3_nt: TGCGCCAGCAGCTTTCAGGGGATGAACACTGAAGCTTTCTTT

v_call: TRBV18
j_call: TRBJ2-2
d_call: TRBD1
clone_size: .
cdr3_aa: CASSPEVTTGLSGELFF
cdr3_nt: TGTGCCAGCTCACCCGAGGTCACGACAGGGTTATCCGGGGAGCTGTTTTTT

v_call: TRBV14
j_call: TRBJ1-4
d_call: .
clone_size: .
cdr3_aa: CASSQRPSTNEKLFF
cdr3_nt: TGTGCCAGCAGCCAGCGGCCTTCAACTAATGAAAAACTGTTTTTT

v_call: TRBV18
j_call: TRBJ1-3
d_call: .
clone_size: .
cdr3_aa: CASSPLTLGSGNTIYF
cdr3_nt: TGTGCCAGCTCACCACTTACCCTCGGCTCTGGAAACACCATATATTTT

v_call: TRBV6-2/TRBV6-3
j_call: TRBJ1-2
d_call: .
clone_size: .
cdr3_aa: CASSPEGLQAYGYTF
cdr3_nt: TGTGCCAGCAGTCCCGAAGGACTGCAGGCCTATGGCTACACCTTC

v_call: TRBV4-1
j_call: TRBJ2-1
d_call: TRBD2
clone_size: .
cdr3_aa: CASSPTSGRPQQFF
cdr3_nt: TGCGCCAGCAGTCCGACTAGCGGGAGGCCCCAGCAGTTCTTC

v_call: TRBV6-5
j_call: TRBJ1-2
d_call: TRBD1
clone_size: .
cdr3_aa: CASSYPQGVGGYTF
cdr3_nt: TGTGCCAGCAGTTACCCACAGGGGGTCGGTGGCTACACCTTC

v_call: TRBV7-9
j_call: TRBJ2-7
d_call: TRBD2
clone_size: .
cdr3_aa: CASSLHLLAAWGDEQYF
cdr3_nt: TGTGCCAGCAGCCTCCACCTACTAGCGGCCTGGGGGGACGAGCAGTACTTC

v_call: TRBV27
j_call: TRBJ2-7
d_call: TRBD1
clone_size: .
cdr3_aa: CASSPSFRTGATYEQYF
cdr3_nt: TGTGCCAGCAGCCCCTCGTTCCGGACAGGGGCAACCTACGAGCAGTACTTC

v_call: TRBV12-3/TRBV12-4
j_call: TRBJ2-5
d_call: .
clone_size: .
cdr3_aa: CASSLRGETQYF
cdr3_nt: TGTGCCAGCAGTTTGAGGGGAGAGACCCAGTACTTC

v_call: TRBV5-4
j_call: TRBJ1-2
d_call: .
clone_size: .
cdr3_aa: CASSITAPRNYGYTF
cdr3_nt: TGTGCCAGCAGCATTACAGCGCCCCGGAACTATGGCTACACCTTC

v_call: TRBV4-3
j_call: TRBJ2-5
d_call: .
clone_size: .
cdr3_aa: CASSQGRRETQYF
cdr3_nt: TGCGCCAGCAGCCAAGGACGAAGAGAGACCCAGTACTTC

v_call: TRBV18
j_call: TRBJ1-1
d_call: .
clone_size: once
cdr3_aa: CASSPSWDTNTEAFF
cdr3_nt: TGTGCCAGCTCACCGAGCTGGGACACGAACACTGAAGCTTTCTTT

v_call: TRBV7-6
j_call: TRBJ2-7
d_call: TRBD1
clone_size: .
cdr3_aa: CASSLGQGMPYEQYF
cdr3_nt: TGTGCCAGCAGCTTAGGACAGGGGATGCCCTACGAGCAGTACTTC

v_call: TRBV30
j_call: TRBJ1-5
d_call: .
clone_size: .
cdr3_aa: CAWSAGPRQPQHF
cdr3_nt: TGTGCCTGGAGTGCAGGGCCTCGACAGCCCCAGCATTTT

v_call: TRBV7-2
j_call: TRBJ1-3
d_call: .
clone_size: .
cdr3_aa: CASSPRGKSSGNTIYF
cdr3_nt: TGTGCCAGCAGCCCCCGGGGAAAGAGCTCTGGAAACACCATATATTTT

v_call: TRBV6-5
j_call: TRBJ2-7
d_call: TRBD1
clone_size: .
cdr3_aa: CASTTGQGYEQYF
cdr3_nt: TGTGCCAGCACTACGGGACAGGGGTACGAGCAGTACTTC

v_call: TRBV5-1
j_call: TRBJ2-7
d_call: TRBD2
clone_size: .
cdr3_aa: CASTPGTSGSYEQYF
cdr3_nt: TGCGCCAGCACCCCGGGGACTAGCGGGAGCTACGAGCAGTACTTC

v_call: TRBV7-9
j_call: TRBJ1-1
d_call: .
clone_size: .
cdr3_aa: CASSLAFGAGEAFF
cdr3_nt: TGTGCCAGCAGCTTAGCGTTTGGGGCAGGAGAAGCTTTCTTT

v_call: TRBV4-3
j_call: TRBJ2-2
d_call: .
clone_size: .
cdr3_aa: CASSQDVSSPGGGELFF
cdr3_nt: TGCGCCAGCAGCCAAGATGTCAGTAGCCCAGGAGGGGGGGAGCTGTTTTTT

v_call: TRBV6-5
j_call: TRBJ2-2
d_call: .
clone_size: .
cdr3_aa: CASRRGGPNTGELFF
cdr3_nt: TGTGCCTCCCGAAGGGGAGGACCGAACACCGGGGAGCTGTTTTTT

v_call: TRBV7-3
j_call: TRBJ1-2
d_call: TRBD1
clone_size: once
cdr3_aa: CASSPGQDRGYTF
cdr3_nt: TGTGCCAGCAGCCCCGGACAGGACCGTGGCTACACCTTC

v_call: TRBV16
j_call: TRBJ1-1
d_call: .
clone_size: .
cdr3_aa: CASSQSGEGGAFF
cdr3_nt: TGTGCCAGCAGCCAATCCGGAGAAGGGGGGGCTTTCTTT

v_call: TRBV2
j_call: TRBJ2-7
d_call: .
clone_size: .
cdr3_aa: CASSESVWDSYEQYF
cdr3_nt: TGTGCCAGCAGTGAGTCGGTTTGGGACTCCTACGAGCAGTACTTC

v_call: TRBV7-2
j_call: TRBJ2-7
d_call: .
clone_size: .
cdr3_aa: CASSRAAYEQYF
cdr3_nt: TGTGCCAGCTCCAGGGCAGCCTACGAGCAGTACTTC

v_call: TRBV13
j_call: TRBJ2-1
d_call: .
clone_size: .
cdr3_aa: CASSLELPHNEQFF
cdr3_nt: TGTGCCAGCAGCTTAGAACTCCCCCACAATGAGCAGTTCTTC

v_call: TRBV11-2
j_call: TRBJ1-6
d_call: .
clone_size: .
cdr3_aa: CASSLDPGSVSPLHF
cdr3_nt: TGTGCCAGCAGCTTAGATCCGGGCAGCGTTTCACCCCTCCACTTT

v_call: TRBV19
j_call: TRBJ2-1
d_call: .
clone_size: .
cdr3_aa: CASSFHRSSYNEQFF
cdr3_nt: TGTGCCAGTAGTTTTCACAGGAGCTCCTACAATGAGCAGTTCTTC

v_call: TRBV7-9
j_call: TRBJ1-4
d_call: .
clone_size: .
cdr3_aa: CASSAARTEKLFF
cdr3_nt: TGTGCCAGCAGCGCCGCCCGGACTGAAAAACTGTTTTTT

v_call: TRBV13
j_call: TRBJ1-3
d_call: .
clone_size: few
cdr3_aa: CASSLGTPEPGNTIYF
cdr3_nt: TGTGCCAGCAGCTTAGGCACGCCCGAGCCTGGAAACACCATATATTTT

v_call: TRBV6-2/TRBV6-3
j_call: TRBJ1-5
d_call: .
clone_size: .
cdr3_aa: CASSRGLNQPQHF
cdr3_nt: TGTGCCAGCAGCAGGGGCCTAAATCAGCCCCAGCATTTT

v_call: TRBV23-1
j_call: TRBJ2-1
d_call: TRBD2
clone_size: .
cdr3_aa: CASSRGTSGNNEQFF
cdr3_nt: TGCGCCAGCAGTCGGGGGACTAGCGGAAACAATGAGCAGTTCTTC

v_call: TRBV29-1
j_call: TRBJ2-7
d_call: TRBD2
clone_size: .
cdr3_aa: CSVLAAYEQYF
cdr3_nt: TGCAGCGTTCTAGCGGCCTACGAGCAGTACTTC

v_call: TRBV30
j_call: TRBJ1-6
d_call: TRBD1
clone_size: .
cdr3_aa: CAWGPGQAIPPLHF
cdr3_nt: TGTGCCTGGGGGCCGGGACAGGCCATTCCGCCCCTCCACTTT

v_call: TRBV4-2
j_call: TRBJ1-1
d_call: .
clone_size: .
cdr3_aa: CASSQVGDGNTEAFF
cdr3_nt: TGTGCCAGCAGCCAAGTCGGGGACGGGAACACTGAAGCTTTCTTT

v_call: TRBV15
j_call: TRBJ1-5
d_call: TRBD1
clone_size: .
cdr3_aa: CATSRARGGDQPQHF
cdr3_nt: TGTGCCACCAGCAGAGCTAGAGGGGGCGATCAGCCCCAGCATTTT

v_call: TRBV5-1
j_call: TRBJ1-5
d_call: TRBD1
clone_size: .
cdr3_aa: CASSWTGGSNQPQHF
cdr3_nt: TGCGCCAGCAGCTGGACAGGGGGAAGCAATCAGCCCCAGCATTTT

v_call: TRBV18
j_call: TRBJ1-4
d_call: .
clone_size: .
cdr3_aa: CASSPTGREKLFF
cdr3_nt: TGTGCCAGCTCACCCACGGGGAGAGAAAAACTGTTTTTT

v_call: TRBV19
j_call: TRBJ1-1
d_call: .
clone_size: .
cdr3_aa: CASSGNLDTEAFF
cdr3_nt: TGTGCCAGTAGTGGAAACCTGGACACTGAAGCTTTCTTT

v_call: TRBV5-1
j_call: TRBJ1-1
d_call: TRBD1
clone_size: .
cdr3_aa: CASSPRQGTEAFF
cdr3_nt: TGCGCCAGCAGCCCCCGACAGGGAACTGAAGCTTTCTTT